This T cell receptor (beta chain) was documented in a study of post-analysis software for immune sequencing data. Study at large: Multiple sclerosis in the patients followed relapsing-remitting, secondary progressive and progressive-relapsing courses.

Libraries were made from TCR beta cDNA, and they carried unique molecular identifiers. Some 500,000 cDNA molecules were recovered from an input of 1 to 10 million T cells. One entry per CDR3 protein results from TCRdb running MiXCR on the PCR reads. Among 500,000 to 600,000 distinct CDR3 sequences listed, about 40% were seen once. CDR3 length: 14 amino acids. CDR1 MGHRA and CDR2 YSYEKL come from the germline V gene. V lost 4 bases to trimming and J lost 2 bases, with 10 bases between them. This clonotype was seen only a few times. Its cognate antigen is unknown. Study-level points and caveats: Elevated frequency relative to controls characterized 4 or 5 TRBV segments in patients, TRBV5-6, TRBV5-1 and TRBV20-1 among them. Controls significantly exceeded multiple sclerosis patients in normalized Chao1 diversity. The F measure placed samples prepared in the same batch into strongly shared clusters.

The source material was blood. The V call is TRBV4-1, the J call TRBJ2-3; D is uncertain. The TCR comes from a girl between 10 and 17 years old with multiple sclerosis. CDR3 DNA sequence: TGCGCCAGCAGCCCAGGATTCTTCACAGATACGCAGTATTTT. Translation gives CASSPGFFTDTQYF.